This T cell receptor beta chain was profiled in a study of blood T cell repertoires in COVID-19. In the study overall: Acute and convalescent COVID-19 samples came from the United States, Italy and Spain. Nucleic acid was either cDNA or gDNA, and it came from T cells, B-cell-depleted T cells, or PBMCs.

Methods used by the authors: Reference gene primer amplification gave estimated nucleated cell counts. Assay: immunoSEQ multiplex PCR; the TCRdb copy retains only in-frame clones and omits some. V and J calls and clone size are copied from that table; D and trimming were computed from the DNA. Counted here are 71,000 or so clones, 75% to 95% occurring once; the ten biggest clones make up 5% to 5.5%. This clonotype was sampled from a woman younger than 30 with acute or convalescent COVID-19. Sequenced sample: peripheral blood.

In DNA form, the CDR3 reads TGTGCCAGCAGCTCGGGACTAAACACCGGGGAGCTGTTTTTT. Translation: CASSSGLNTGELFF. The chain combines TRBV5-4 with TRBJ2-2; TRBD2 agrees at 7 bases. The CDR3 is 14 residues long. The V and J ends lost 3 bases and 2 bases, in that order; junction bases with no gene match: 1. Germline CDR1 reads SGHNT; CDR2 reads YYREEE (reference sequence).